A selection of T cell receptor beta chains follows, all from one sample in a study of T-cell memory formation after mild COVID-19. TCRdb reprocessed the 5' RACE reads via MiXCR and lists one record per CDR3 protein. In the table there are 450,000 to 650,000 distinct CDR3 sequences, about a fifth of which are singletons. Sequenced sample: PBMCs or a T cell subset sorted from them (not recorded which). These receptors originate from an adult woman who had mild COVID-19 (a few samples of this study predate the infection). Cell type and time point are not known. Both conserved end residues are trimmed from each CDR3. D genes are given only for firm matches.

-	TRBV20-1	TRBJ2-2	SARDDRPNTGELF
TRBD2	TRBV5-5	TRBJ2-2	ASSVAGFGELF
-	TRBV20-1	TRBJ2-7	SARAPTGSPYEQY
TRBD1	TRBV7-2	TRBJ1-2	ASSLPTGVDGYT
-	TRBV7-2	TRBJ1-2	ASSLAMNRNNYGYT
TRBD2	TRBV24-1	TRBJ2-1	ATSNGLAGGGNEQF
-	TRBV11-2	TRBJ2-5	ASSLTRPAGETQY
-	TRBV29-1	TRBJ1-1	SAERDTEAF
-	TRBV7-9	TRBJ1-6	ASSRRETVRSPLH
-	TRBV20-1	TRBJ2-3	SARDDRPDTQY
-	TRBV15	TRBJ1-1	ATSRVLDTEAF
-	TRBV5-1	TRBJ2-7	ASRGREVVSEQY
-	TRBV12-3/TRBV12-4	TRBJ2-7	ASTSLGRLEQY
-	TRBV5-1	TRBJ1-1	ASSFGVSTNTEAF
-	TRBV29-1	TRBJ1-5	SVRLYSNQPQH
-	TRBV20-1	TRBJ1-2	SASPPGDYGYT
-	TRBV20-1	TRBJ2-7	SASPNRGNRRQY
TRBD1	TRBV10-3	TRBJ2-3	AISPDRLQNTDTQY
-	TRBV12-3/TRBV12-4	TRBJ1-1	ASSVNGQTEAF
TRBD1	TRBV7-9	TRBJ2-6	ASRPRGRGANVLT
-	TRBV30	TRBJ2-5	AWAYGQETQY
TRBD2	TRBV24-1	TRBJ2-3	ATSDYGTSPWDTQY
TRBD2	TRBV5-6	TRBJ2-5	ASLVAGGPQETQY
TRBD1	TRBV7-9	TRBJ2-1	ASSLLAVSRDRPSKSSYNEQF
TRBD1	TRBV20-1	TRBJ2-1	SASKGQGASYNEQF
TRBD2	TRBV6-5	TRBJ2-3	ASRKRGTTDTQY
-	TRBV9	TRBJ2-7	ASSVSSRASAGTKWDEQY
-	TRBV4-3	TRBJ2-6	ASSLGSVGANVLT
-	TRBV7-9	TRBJ1-1	ASSLVLGGTEAF
-	TRBV11-2	TRBJ2-3	ASSLGRQGAGH
TRBD2	TRBV6-2/TRBV6-3	TRBJ2-3	ASRKTGTSGKDTQY
-	TRBV12-3/TRBV12-4	TRBJ2-7	ASSLRGGRDLRNEQY
-	TRBV7-9	TRBJ1-5	ASSFLHSNQPQH
-	TRBV5-1	TRBJ2-7	ASSVRDGGYEQY
-	TRBV18	TRBJ2-7	ASSPLKRAAYEQY
-	TRBV4-1	TRBJ1-2	ASSQPSGAGVRNYGYT
-	TRBV12-3/TRBV12-4	TRBJ2-7	ASSLMGWARPYEQY
TRBD1	TRBV18	TRBJ1-1	ASSPLAEGALNTEAF
TRBD2	TRBV5-5	TRBJ2-1	ASSSSLTSGPYNEQF
-	TRBV14	TRBJ1-1	ASSQNSRTGEAF
-	TRBV5-1	TRBJ1-5	ASSLGGAPRNQPQH
TRBD2	TRBV20-1	TRBJ2-2	SAGRPTSGRTGELF
-	TRBV21-1	TRBJ2-5	ASRTGNRETQY
TRBD2	TRBV10-3	TRBJ2-5	AISEGLAGAQETQY
TRBD1	TRBV4-1	TRBJ1-2	ASSPGTGTTHGYT
-	TRBV29-1	TRBJ2-2	SVEGQNTGELF
TRBD2	TRBV20-1	TRBJ2-5	SASLWTSGSQETQY
TRBD2	TRBV24-1	TRBJ2-1	ATSEGAGGPWEQF
TRBD2	TRBV29-1	TRBJ2-3	SVEPGGVTDTQY
-	TRBV4-2	TRBJ2-1	ASSQGSTDLNEQF
-	TRBV3-1	TRBJ1-1	ASSQAWGPREGRTEAF
TRBD1	TRBV12-3/TRBV12-4	TRBJ1-5	ASRPGTEQVSQH
-	TRBV10-3	TRBJ1-6	AISSQLNSPLH
-	TRBV12-3/TRBV12-4	TRBJ2-3	ASSLVDLSDTQY
-	TRBV12-3/TRBV12-4	TRBJ1-2	ASSLSYSNYGYT
-	TRBV6-5	TRBJ1-3	ASSTTAVFGNTIY
-	TRBV12-5	TRBJ1-1	ASGLPSGEGTEAF
-	TRBV4-3	TRBJ2-5	ASSQDRSRRYSTQY
-	TRBV5-1	TRBJ1-1	ASSLVWGSYTEAF